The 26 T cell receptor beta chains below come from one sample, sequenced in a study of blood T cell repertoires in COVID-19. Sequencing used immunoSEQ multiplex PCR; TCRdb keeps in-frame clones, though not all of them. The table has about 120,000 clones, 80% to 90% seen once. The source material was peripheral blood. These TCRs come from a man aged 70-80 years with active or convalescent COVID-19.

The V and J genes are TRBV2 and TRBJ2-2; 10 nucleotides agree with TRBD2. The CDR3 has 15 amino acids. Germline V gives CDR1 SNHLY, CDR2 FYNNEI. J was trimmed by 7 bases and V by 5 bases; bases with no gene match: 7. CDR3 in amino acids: CASSSSGRAGGELFF. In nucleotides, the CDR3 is TGTGCCAGCAGTTCCAGCGGGAGGGCCGGCGGGGAGCTGTTTTTT.

CDR3 region: CASSGATGYSYNEQFF. The CDR3 DNA sequence: TGTGCCAGTAGTGGGGCGACAGGGTATTCCTACAATGAGCAGTTCTTC. The V gene is TRBV19, the J gene TRBJ2-1, with 7 bases identical to TRBD1. Germline loops: CDR1 LNHDA, CDR2 SQIVND (reference sequence). The V gene end was trimmed by 5 bases and the J gene end by 1 base; junction bases not matched to a gene: 8. The CDR3 loop spans 16 amino acids.

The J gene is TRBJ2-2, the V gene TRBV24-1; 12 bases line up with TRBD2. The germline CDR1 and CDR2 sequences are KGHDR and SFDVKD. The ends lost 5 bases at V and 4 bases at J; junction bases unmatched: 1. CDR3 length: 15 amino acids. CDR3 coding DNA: TGTGCCACCAGTGGGACTAGCGGGATCACCGGGGAGCTGTTTTTT. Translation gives CATSGTSGITGELFF.

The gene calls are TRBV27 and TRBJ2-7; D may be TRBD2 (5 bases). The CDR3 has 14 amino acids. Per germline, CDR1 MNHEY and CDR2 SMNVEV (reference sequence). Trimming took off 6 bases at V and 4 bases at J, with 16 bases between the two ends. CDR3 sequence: CASSPGIRMYEQYF. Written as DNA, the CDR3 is TGTGCCAGCAGCCCCGGGATACGAATGTACGAGCAGTACTTC.

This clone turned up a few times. The CDR3 bases are TGTGCCAGCAGTCCCCTAGGGGAATTTGGCTACACCTTC. This sequence encodes CASSPLGEFGYTF. This sequence joins TRBV28 and TRBJ1-2, with D possibly matching TRBD1 (5 bases). Trimming left V 5 bases short and J 7 bases short, with 14 bases between. CDR1 is MDHEN, CDR2 SYDVKM, per germline. This CDR3 comprises 13 residues.

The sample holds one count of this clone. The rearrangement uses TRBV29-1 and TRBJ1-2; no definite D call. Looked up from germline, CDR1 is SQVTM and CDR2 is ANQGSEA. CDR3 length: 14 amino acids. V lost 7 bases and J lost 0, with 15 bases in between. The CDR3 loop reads CSATDEGSNYGYTF. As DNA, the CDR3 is TGCAGCGCCACTGACGAGGGTTCTAACTATGGCTACACCTTC.

CDR3 residues: CASTRTGIAYGYTF. DNA for the CDR3: TGTGCCAGTACCCGGACAGGGATTGCCTATGGCTACACCTTC. The rearrangement joins TRBV19 to TRBJ1-2; TRBD1 agrees at 8 bases. This CDR3 has 14 amino acids. From germline, CDR1 is LNHDA and CDR2 SQIVND (reference sequence). With V trimmed by 7 bases and J by 4 bases, 8 bases remained unmatched. Full variable domain (outside the CDR3, taken from reference TRBV19 and TRBJ1-2): DGGITQSPKYLFRKEGQNVTLSCEQNLNHDAMYWYRQDPGQGLRLIYYSQIVNDFQKGDIAEGYSVSREKKESFPLTVTSAQKNPTAFYLCASTRTGIAYGYTFGSGTRLTVV.

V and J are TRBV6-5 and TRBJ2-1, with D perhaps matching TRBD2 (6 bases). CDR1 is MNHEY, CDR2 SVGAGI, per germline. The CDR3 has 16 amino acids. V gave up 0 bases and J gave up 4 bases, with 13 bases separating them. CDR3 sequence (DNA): TGTGCCAGCAGTTACTCGAAGGCCGGGAGATACAATGAGCAGTTCTTC. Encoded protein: CASSYSKAGRYNEQFF.

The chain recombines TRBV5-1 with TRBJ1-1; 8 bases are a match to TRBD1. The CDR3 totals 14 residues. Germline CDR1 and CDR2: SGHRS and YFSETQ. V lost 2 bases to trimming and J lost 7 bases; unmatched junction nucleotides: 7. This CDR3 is CASSFGTGTGEAFF. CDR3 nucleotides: TGCGCCAGCAGCTTTGGCACCGGGACAGGTGAAGCTTTCTTT.

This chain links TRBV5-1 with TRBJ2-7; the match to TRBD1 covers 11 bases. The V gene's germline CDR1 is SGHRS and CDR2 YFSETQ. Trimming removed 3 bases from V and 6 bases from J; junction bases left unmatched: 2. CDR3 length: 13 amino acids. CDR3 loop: CASSWGTGGEQYF. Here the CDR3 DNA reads TGCGCCAGCAGCTGGGGGACAGGGGGCGAGCAGTACTTC.

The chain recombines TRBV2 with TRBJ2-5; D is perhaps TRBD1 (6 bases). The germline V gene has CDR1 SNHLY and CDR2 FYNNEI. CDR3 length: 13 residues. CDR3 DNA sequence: TGTGCTGGGGGCTCAGGATACCAAGAGACCCAGTACTTC. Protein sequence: CAGGSGYQETQYF.

The CDR3 reads CASKFGVGDGRNQPQHF. In DNA form, the CDR3 reads TGTGCCAGTAAATTTGGCGTCGGGGATGGGCGCAATCAGCCCCAGCATTTT. The rearrangement links TRBV19 to TRBJ1-5, with no clear D. Trimming removed 7 bases at V and 2 bases at J, with 21 bases between. The germline gives CDR1 LNHDA, CDR2 SQIVND (reference sequence). The CDR3 covers 17 residues.

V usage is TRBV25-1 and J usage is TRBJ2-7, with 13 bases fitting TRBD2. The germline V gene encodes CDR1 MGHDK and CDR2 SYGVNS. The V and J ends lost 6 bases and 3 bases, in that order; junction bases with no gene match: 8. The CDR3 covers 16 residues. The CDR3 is CASSSGTSGVNYEQYF. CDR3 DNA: TGTGCCAGCAGCTCCGGGACTAGCGGGGTGAACTACGAGCAGTACTTC.

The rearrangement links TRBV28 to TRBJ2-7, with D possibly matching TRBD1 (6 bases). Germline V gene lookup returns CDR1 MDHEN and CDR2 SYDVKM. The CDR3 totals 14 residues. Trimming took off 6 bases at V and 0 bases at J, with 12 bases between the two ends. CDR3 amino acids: CASRSTGHSYEQYF. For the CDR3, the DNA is TGTGCCAGCAGGTCCACGGGACACTCCTACGAGCAGTACTTC. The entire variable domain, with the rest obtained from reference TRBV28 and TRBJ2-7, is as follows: DVKVTQSSRYLVKRTGEKVFLECVQDMDHENMFWYRQDPGLGLRLIYFSYDVKMKEKGDIPEGYSVSREKKERFSLILESASTNQTSMYLCASRSTGHSYEQYFGPGTRLTVT.

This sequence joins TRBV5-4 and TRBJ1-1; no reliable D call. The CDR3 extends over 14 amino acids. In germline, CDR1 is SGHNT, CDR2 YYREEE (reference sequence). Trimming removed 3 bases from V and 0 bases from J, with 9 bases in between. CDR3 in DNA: TGTGCCAGCAGCTACTCGGCGGTGAACACTGAAGCTTTCTTT. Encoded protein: CASSYSAVNTEAFF.

This chain's CDR3 is CATTVGTSETQYF. The CDR3, as DNA: TGTGCCACCACCGTGGGGACATCAGAGACCCAGTACTTC. The chain has TRBV28 and TRBJ2-5, with D tentatively TRBD1 (6 bases). The CDR3 sequence is 13 residues long. V was pared by 10 bases and J by 4 bases, with 16 bases between. Germline V lookup: CDR1 MDHEN, CDR2 SYDVKM. The full variable domain, completed using reference TRBV28 and TRBJ2-5, is DVKVTQSSRYLVKRTGEKVFLECVQDMDHENMFWYRQDPGLGLRLIYFSYDVKMKEKGDIPEGYSVSREKKERFSLILESASTNQTSMYLCATTVGTSETQYFGPGTRLLVL.

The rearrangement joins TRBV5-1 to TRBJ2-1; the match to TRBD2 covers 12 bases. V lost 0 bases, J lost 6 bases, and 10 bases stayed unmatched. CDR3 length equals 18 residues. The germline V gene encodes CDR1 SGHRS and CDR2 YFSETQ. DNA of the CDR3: TGCGCCAGCAGCTTGGCCGTACTAGCGGGAGGTGGGAGCAATGAGCAGTTCTTC. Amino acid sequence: CASSLAVLAGGGSNEQFF. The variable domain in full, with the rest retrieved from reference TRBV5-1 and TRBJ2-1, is KAGVTQTPRYLIKTRGQQVTLSCSPISGHRSVSWYQQTPGQGLQFLFEYFSETQRNKGNFPGRFSGRQFSNSRSEMNVSTLELGDSALYLCASSLAVLAGGGSNEQFFGPGTRLTVL.

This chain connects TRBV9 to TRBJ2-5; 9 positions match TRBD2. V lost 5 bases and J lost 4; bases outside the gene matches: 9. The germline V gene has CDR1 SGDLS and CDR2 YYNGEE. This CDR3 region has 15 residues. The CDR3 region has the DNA TGTGCCAGCAGGATAGCGGGAGTGCCCACAGAGACCCAGTACTTC. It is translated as CASRIAGVPTETQYF.

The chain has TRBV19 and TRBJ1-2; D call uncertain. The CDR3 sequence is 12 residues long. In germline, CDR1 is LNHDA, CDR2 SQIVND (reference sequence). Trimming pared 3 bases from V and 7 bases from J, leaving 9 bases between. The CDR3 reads CASSIGRGGYTF. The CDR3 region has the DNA TGTGCCAGTAGTATCGGACGGGGTGGCTACACCTTC. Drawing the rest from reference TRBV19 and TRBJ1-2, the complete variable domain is DGGITQSPKYLFRKEGQNVTLSCEQNLNHDAMYWYRQDPGQGLRLIYYSQIVNDFQKGDIAEGYSVSREKKESFPLTVTSAQKNPTAFYLCASSIGRGGYTFGSGTRLTVV.

CDR3: CASSVVGRDTQYF. The CDR3 DNA sequence: TGTGCCAGCAGCGTAGTGGGGAGGGATACGCAGTATTTT. The chain links TRBV9 to TRBJ2-3, with TRBD2 as a possible D gene (6 bases). The CDR3 covers 13 residues. The V end was cut by 0 bases, the J end by 6 bases, with 8 bases between. The germline gives CDR1 SGDLS, CDR2 YYNGEE.

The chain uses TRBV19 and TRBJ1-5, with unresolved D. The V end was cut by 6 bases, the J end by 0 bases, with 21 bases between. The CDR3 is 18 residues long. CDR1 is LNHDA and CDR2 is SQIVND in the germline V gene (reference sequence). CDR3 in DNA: TGTGCCAGTAGACGAACCGGGTCCCCCGATTATAGCAATCAGCCCCAGCATTTT. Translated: CASRRTGSPDYSNQPQHF.

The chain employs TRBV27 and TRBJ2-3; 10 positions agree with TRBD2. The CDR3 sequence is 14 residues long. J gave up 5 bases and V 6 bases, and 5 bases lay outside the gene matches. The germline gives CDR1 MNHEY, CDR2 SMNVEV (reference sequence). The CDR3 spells CASRLAGGGDTQYF. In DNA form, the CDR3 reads TGTGCCAGCAGATTAGCGGGAGGTGGAGATACGCAGTATTTT.

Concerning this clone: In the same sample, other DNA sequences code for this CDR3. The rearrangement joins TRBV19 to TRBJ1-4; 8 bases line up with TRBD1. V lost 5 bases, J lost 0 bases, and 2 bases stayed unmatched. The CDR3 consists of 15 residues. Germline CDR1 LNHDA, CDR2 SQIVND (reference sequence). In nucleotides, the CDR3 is TGTGCCAGTAGTGACAGGGGTGCAACTAATGAAAAACTGTTTTTT. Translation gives CASSDRGATNEKLFF.

The CDR3 sequence: CAISKDRDTDTQYF. Written as DNA, the CDR3 is TGTGCCATCAGTAAGGACAGGGACACAGATACGCAGTATTTT. The chain links TRBV10-3 to TRBJ2-3, with TRBD1 matching 8 bases. Looked up from germline, CDR1 is ENHRY and CDR2 is SYGVKD. CDR3 length: 14 residues. With 5 bases clipped from V and 2 bases from J, the junction kept 3 bases outside the gene matches.

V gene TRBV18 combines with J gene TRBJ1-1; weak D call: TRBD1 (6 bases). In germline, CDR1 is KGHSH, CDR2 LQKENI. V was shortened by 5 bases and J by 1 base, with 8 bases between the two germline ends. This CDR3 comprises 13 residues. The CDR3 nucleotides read TGTGCCAGCTCAAGACAGGAGAACACTGAAGCTTTCTTT. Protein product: CASSRQENTEAFF.

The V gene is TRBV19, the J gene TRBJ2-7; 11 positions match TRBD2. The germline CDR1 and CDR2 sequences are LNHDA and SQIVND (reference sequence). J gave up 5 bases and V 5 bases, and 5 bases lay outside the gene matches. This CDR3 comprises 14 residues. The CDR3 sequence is CASSRTSGLHEQYF. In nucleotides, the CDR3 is TGTGCCAGTAGTCGGACTAGCGGGTTGCACGAGCAGTACTTC.